These 9 T cell receptor beta chains were all obtained from the same sample, sequenced in a study of blood T cell repertoires in COVID-19. Clones were sequenced by immunoSEQ multiplex PCR, and TCRdb holds only the in-frame ones, with some missing. Of hundreds of thousands of clones listed, about 90% are singletons. The specimen sequenced was peripheral blood. These TCRs come from a woman between 45 and 60 years old who had recovered from COVID-19.

The sample holds a few counts of this clone. The chain links TRBV6-1 to TRBJ2-3; 9 nucleotides match TRBD2. J gave up 2 bases and V 2 bases, and 5 bases lay outside the gene matches. This CDR3 comprises 16 residues. Germline V gene data show CDR1 as MNHNS and CDR2 as SASEGT. The CDR3 here is CASSESLAGYTDTQYF. The DNA for the CDR3 is TGTGCCAGCAGTGAAAGCCTAGCGGGGTACACAGATACGCAGTATTTT.

J is TRBJ2-3 and V is TRBV6-2 or TRBV6-3; D might be TRBD1 (5 bases). Germline lookup yields CDR1 MNHEY and CDR2 SVGEGT. The CDR3 loop spans 15 amino acids. The germline V and J ends were trimmed by 6 bases and 0 bases, with 13 bases remaining between them. Here the CDR3 reads CASSDVTGSTDTQYF. The CDR3 region has the DNA TGTGCCAGCAGCGACGTTACAGGTAGCACAGATACGCAGTATTTT.

CDR3 sequence (DNA): TGTGCCAGCAGTTTGGAACAGGGGGCTGAAGCTTTCTTT. Protein sequence: CASSLEQGAEAFF. The chain uses TRBV27 and TRBJ1-1; 8 bases map to TRBD1. CDR1 MNHEY and CDR2 SMNVEV come from the germline V gene (reference sequence). Trimming at V came to 3 bases and at J to 6 bases, leaving 3 bases not matched to a gene. The CDR3 sequence is 13 residues long.

Notes on this clone: Distinct nucleotide sequences in the sample also encode this CDR3. The rearrangement uses TRBV6-6 and TRBJ1-1; TRBD1 matches at 10 bases. There are 14 residues in the CDR3. V lost 8 bases, J lost 4 bases, and 7 bases stayed unmatched. CDR1 MNHNY and CDR2 SVGAGI come from the germline V gene (reference sequence). The CDR3 nucleotides are TGTGCCAGCCGGGACAGGGGAGGTGGCACTGAAGCTTTCTTT. It translates to CASRDRGGGTEAFF.

This chain joins TRBV12-2 and TRBJ1-1; the table's D call, TRBD1, was not checked against the DNA. TRBV12-2 is assigned pseudogene status. The CDR3 consists of 17 residues. Here the CDR3 reads CASRTRTGDFANTEAFF. Written as DNA, the CDR3 is TGTGCAAGTCGCACCCGGACAGGGGACTTCGCAAACACTGAAGCTTTCTTT.

The chain carries TRBV2 and TRBJ1-1, with 8 bases matching TRBD1. The CDR3 covers 13 residues. In germline, CDR1 is SNHLY, CDR2 FYNNEI. V shed 0 bases and J 11 bases; nucleotides not matched to a gene: 5. The CDR3 DNA sequence: TGTGCCAGCAGTGAAGCGCGACAGGGGCTGGCTTTCTTT. As protein: CASSEARQGLAFF.

The chain carries TRBV9 and TRBJ1-2; D is possibly TRBD1 (6 bases). The CDR3 is 12 amino acids. V shed 0 bases and J shed 12 bases, with 12 bases lying between them. Germline-derived CDR1 and CDR2 are SGDLS and YYNGEE. The CDR3 region has the DNA TGTGCCAGCAGCGTAGGCGACAGGCTTCACACCTTC. Translating gives CASSVGDRLHTF.

The chain recombines TRBV6-6 with TRBJ2-1; 12 bases line up with TRBD2. The germline V gene encodes CDR1 MNHNY and CDR2 SVGAGI (reference sequence). V lost 4 bases to trimming and J lost 10 bases; unmatched junction nucleotides: 8. CDR3 length equals 15 residues. The CDR3 DNA sequence: TGTGCCAGCAGTTCCCGGACTAGCGGGGCTCGGGAGCAGTTCTTC. Its translation: CASSSRTSGAREQFF.

This clone appeared a single time. The V call is TRBV28, the J call TRBJ2-7, with 7 bases aligning to TRBD1. Germline values: CDR1 MDHEN, CDR2 SYDVKM. This CDR3 is built from 13 residues. V was pared by 7 bases and J by 7 bases, with 10 bases of the junction left unmatched. CDR3 in amino acids: CASTADREGEQYF. CDR3 DNA sequence: TGTGCCAGCACCGCAGACAGGGAAGGTGAGCAGTACTTC.